This T cell receptor (beta chain) was captured in a study of T cell responses to AZD1222 COVID-19 vaccine. Clones were read by immunoSEQ multiplex PCR, and TCRdb kept only the in-frame ones, dropping some. Among about 160,000 clones listed, approximately 88% were seen once. On this clone itself: Antigen unknown.

The study, taken as a whole, reports: With dominance at 160-218 and 743-854, vaccine-associated CD4 TCRs spanned spike. The study sampled repertoires only after the peak T cell response. After two AZD1222 doses, spike-specific TCR breadth and depth rose versus day 0.

This CDR3 is 20 amino acids long. Germline V lookup: CDR1 SGHRS, CDR2 YFSETQ. V dropped 0 bases and J dropped 2; count of bases not matched to a gene: 16. The V and J genes are TRBV5-1 and TRBJ2-1, with 8 bases fitting TRBD1. The sequences come from peripheral blood, collected 28 days after the second AZD1222 dose. The TCR sequence derives from an adult who received the AZD1222 COVID-19 vaccine. The CDR3 reads CASSLVLGTGLPITYNEQFF. The DNA of the CDR3 is TGCGCCAGCAGCTTGGTTCTAGGGACAGGACTACCCATTACCTACAATGAGCAGTTCTTC. The full variable domain, its missing parts supplied by reference TRBV5-1 and TRBJ2-1, is KAGVTQTPRYLIKTRGQQVTLSCSPISGHRSVSWYQQTPGQGLQFLFEYFSETQRNKGNFPGRFSGRQFSNSRSEMNVSTLELGDSALYLCASSLVLGTGLPITYNEQFFGPGTRLTVL.